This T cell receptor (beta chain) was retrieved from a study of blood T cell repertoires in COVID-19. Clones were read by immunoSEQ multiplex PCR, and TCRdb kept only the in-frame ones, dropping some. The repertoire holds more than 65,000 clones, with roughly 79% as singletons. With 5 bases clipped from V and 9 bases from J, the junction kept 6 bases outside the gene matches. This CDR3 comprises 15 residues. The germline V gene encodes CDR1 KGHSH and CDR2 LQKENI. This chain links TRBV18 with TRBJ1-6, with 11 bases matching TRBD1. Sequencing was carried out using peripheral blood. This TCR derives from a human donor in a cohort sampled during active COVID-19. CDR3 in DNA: TGTGCCAGCTCAACGGGACAGGGGGTGACTTCACCCCTCCACTTT. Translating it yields CASSTGQGVTSPLHF. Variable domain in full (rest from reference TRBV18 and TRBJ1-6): NAGVMQNPRHLVRRRGQEARLRCSPMKGHSHVYWYRQLPEEGLKFMVYLQKENIIDESGMPKERFSAEFPKEGPSILRIQQVVRGDSAAYFCASSTGQGVTSPLHFGNGTRLTVT.